The sequence of this T cell receptor beta chain was determined in a study of read filtering for tumor transcriptome and immune sequencing. In the study overall: IR-seq gave about 3.5 to 10.27 million TCR reads per sample; RNA-seq gave about 75 to 1,400. General study results and limits: Sorted CD138-negative bone marrow cells were not purified T cells.

From roughly 390 ng of RNA, a library with molecular barcoded alpha/delta and beta/gamma adaptors was made. Each CDR3 protein is one row after TCRdb ran MiXCR on the reads. The data show about 48,000 distinct CDR3 sequences, around 20% seen once. This clonotype has a count of ten or more. Its antigen is still unknown. V lost 4 bases to trimming and J lost 3 bases, with 14 bases between them. CDR1 and CDR2 (germline): DFQATT, SNEGSKA (reference sequence). This CDR3 is built from 14 residues. V usage is TRBV20-1 and J usage is TRBJ2-3, with D possibly matching TRBD1 (6 bases). This clonotype was sampled from a donor over 35 with multiple myeloma. Sequencing input: a population of CD138-negative cells sorted from bone marrow. The CDR3 spells CSATVTGRTDTQYF. The DNA for the CDR3 is TGCAGTGCTACGGTGACAGGTCGGACAGATACGCAGTATTTT.